The 21 T cell receptor beta chains listed next were all sequenced from one sample in a study of read filtering for tumor transcriptome and immune sequencing. Molecular barcoded adaptors covering alpha/delta and beta/gamma chains were used on about 390 ng RNA. TCRdb reprocessed the reads with MiXCR, giving one entry per CDR3 protein. The top ten hold roughly 13% of the sample, which has around 65,000 distinct CDR3 sequences, nearly 20% seen once. Sequenced material: a population of CD138-negative cells sorted from bone marrow. Receptors were obtained from a donor at least 40 years old with multiple myeloma.

There are many counts of this clonotype. This chain uses TRBV7-9 with TRBJ2-1; no firm D call. Germline V lookup: CDR1 SEHNR, CDR2 FQNEAQ (reference sequence). The CDR3 is 12 amino acids. Trimming left V 3 bases short and J 8 bases short, with 8 bases between. Here the CDR3 reads CASSFHTYEQFF. As DNA, the CDR3 is TGTGCCAGCAGCTTCCATACTTATGAGCAGTTCTTC.

In regard to this clonotype: This may come from a read error, since a much larger clone is one base off. The chain carries TRBV20-1 and TRBJ2-7; no clear D. Germline V lookup: CDR1 DFQATT, CDR2 SNEGSKA (reference sequence). The CDR3 totals 11 residues. CDR3 in DNA: TGCAGTGCTAGAGTACGATACGAGCAGTGCTTC. This sequence encodes CSARVRYEQCF.

This clonotype was recorded at least ten times. V usage is TRBV11-2 and J usage is TRBJ2-1; the match to TRBD2 covers 7 bases. Germline CDR1 is SGHAT and CDR2 is FQNNGV. There are 14 residues in the CDR3. Losses at the gene ends were 4 bases for V and 5 bases for J; bases not matched to a gene: 5. The CDR3 DNA sequence: TGTGCCAGCAGCTACGGAGCGGGGAACAATGAGCAGTTCTTC. It translates to CASSYGAGNNEQFF.

About this clonotype: With a much larger clone just one base away, this may be a read error. V and J are TRBV5-6 and TRBJ1-5, with D uncertain. Germline assignment: CDR1 SGHDT and CDR2 YYEEEE. Trimming pared 4 bases from V and 9 bases from J, leaving 17 bases between. There are 14 residues in the CDR3. The chain's CDR3 is CASSPDPAGRPQHF. The CDR3 DNA follows: TGTGCCAGCAGCCCGGACCCAGCTGGACGGCCCCAGCATTTT.

A note on this clonotype: This CDR3 fails to terminate in the conserved phenylalanine or tryptophan, so it likely reflects a read error. The chain employs TRBV18 and TRBJ1-1; no definite D call. V lost 3 bases, J lost 1 base, and 6 bases lay in between. The CDR3 length is 13 residues. Germline CDR1 reads KGHSH; CDR2 reads LQKENI. Here the CDR3 DNA reads TGTGCCAGCTCACCCCTAGGGAACACTGAAGCTTTCATT. Its protein product is CASSPLGNTEAFI.

This clonotype was seen many times. This chain uses TRBV7-9 with TRBJ2-5; 8 nucleotides align to TRBD2. After removal of 2 bases from V and 8 bases from J, the junction contained 4 bases not matched to a gene. This CDR3 comprises 13 residues. Germline loops: CDR1 SEHNR, CDR2 FQNEAQ (reference sequence). The CDR3 loop reads CASSLTAGDTQYF. The DNA of the CDR3 is TGTGCCAGCAGCTTAACAGCGGGGGATACCCAGTACTTC.

This clonotype was detected a few times. It may be a read error: a sequence one base away is much more abundant. In this CDR3 the conserved last residue, phenylalanine or tryptophan, is missing, so a read error is likely. The chain employs TRBV30 and TRBJ2-1; maybe TRBD2 (6 bases). CDR3 length equals 16 residues. Per germline, CDR1 GTSNPN and CDR2 SVGIG (reference sequence). The V and J ends lost 2 bases and 7 bases respectively, with 21 bases between them. The DNA for the CDR3 is TGTGCCTGGAGTTCCTTAGCGGTCCGAGGGAGGAATGAGCAGTTCTAC. This gives the protein CAWSSLAVRGRNEQFY.

This clonotype was counted ten times or more. V is TRBV20-1 and J is TRBJ1-1; no firm D call. This CDR3 is 13 amino acids long. Germline CDR1 DFQATT, CDR2 SNEGSKA (reference sequence). Trimming removed 2 bases from V and 5 bases from J, with 12 bases in between. The CDR3 bases are TGCAGTGCTAGAAGGGATCTCGAAACTGAAGCTTTCTTT. Translating it yields CSARRDLETEAFF.

This clonotype has a count of ten or more. The J gene is TRBJ2-5, the V gene TRBV20-1, with 7 bases aligning to TRBD2. V dropped 3 bases and J dropped 2; count of bases not matched to a gene: 0. This CDR3 has 12 residues. Germline CDR1 and CDR2: DFQATT and SNEGSKA (reference sequence). CDR3 region: CSARGGQETQYF. Here the CDR3 DNA reads TGCAGTGCTAGGGGGGGGCAAGAGACCCAGTACTTC.

This clonotype was counted ten times or more. The gene calls are TRBV2 and TRBJ2-5, with a weak D call TRBD1 (6 bases). With 7 bases removed from V and 1 base from J, the gap between germline ends came to 10 bases. The CDR3 has 13 residues. Germline CDR1 reads SNHLY; CDR2 reads FYNNEI. CDR3 coding DNA: TGTGCCAGCATAGGACAGATCCAAGAGACCCAGTACTTC. It yields the protein CASIGQIQETQYF.

This clonotype has ten or more counts. The rearrangement links TRBV12-5 to TRBJ2-5; perhaps D is TRBD1 or TRBD2 (6 bases each). V gave up 3 bases and J gave up 5 bases, with 16 bases separating them. Per the germline V gene, CDR1 is LGHNT and CDR2 is FRNRAP. The CDR3 has 15 residues. The CDR3 loop is CASGFGGSLMETQYF. The CDR3 nucleotides read TGTGCTAGTGGTTTCGGGGGCAGTCTGATGGAGACCCAGTACTTC.

This clonotype was observed at least ten times. V is TRBV6-2 or TRBV6-3 and J is TRBJ1-1; a weak D match, TRBD1 (5 bases). V gave up 0 bases and J gave up 0 bases, with 8 bases separating them. Germline CDR1 and CDR2: MNHEY and SVGEGT. The CDR3 runs to 15 residues. The CDR3 DNA sequence: TGTGCCAGCAGTTACTCACAGGTCATGAACACTGAAGCTTTCTTT. Translating it yields CASSYSQVMNTEAFF.

A remark on this clonotype: A much larger clone lies a single base off, so this may be a read error. Since the CDR3 does not end with the conserved phenylalanine or tryptophan, this likely comes from a read error. This rearrangement joins TRBV5-1 to TRBJ1-5; D is ambiguous. Deletions cut 0 bases from V and 0 bases from J, with 10 bases between. The CDR3 has 16 amino acids. In germline, CDR1 is SGHRS, CDR2 YFSETQ. CDR3 sequence reads: CASSLGAADSNQPQHL. The CDR3 DNA reads as TGCGCCAGCAGCTTGGGGGCAGCCGATAGCAATCAGCCCCAGCATCTT.

This clonotype was picked up many times. The V and J genes are TRBV7-3 and TRBJ2-7, with 8 bases that match TRBD1. The ends lost 2 bases at V and 5 bases at J; junction bases unmatched: 5. CDR1 is SGHTA, CDR2 FQGTGA, per germline. The CDR3 is made up of 14 amino acids. For the CDR3, the DNA is TGTGCCAGCAGCTTAGCCCAGGGGGCTAACGAGCAGTACTTC. Translated: CASSLAQGANEQYF.

This clonotype appeared many times. The V call is TRBV11-2, the J call TRBJ2-1; maybe TRBD2 (6 bases). The V and J ends lost 4 bases and 9 bases respectively, with 16 bases between them. The CDR3 contains 14 residues. Germline V lookup: CDR1 SGHAT, CDR2 FQNNGV. The CDR3, as DNA: TGTGCCAGCAGCTATCGGGACTCTCCTCGTGAGCAGTTCTTC. It translates to CASSYRDSPREQFF.

Remarks on this clonotype: This could be a read error, since a much larger clone is one nucleotide away. The chain links TRBV20-1 to TRBJ2-5; TRBD2 agrees at 13 bases. The CDR3 totals 15 residues. Germline lookup yields CDR1 DFQATT and CDR2 SNEGSKA (reference sequence). CDR3 DNA sequence: TGCAGTGCTCCTCGGACTAGCGGGAGCCAAGAGACCCAGTGCTTC. Its protein is CSAPRTSGSQETQCF.

This clonotype was counted at least ten times. This rearrangement joins TRBV20-1 to TRBJ2-1, with 11 bases aligning to TRBD2. This CDR3 is built from 17 residues. Looked up from germline, CDR1 is DFQATT and CDR2 is SNEGSKA (reference sequence). After removal of 1 base from V and 1 base from J, the junction contained 6 bases not matched to a gene. The CDR3 DNA reads TGCAGTGCTAGAGGTTTAGCGGGGGGGCATTCCTACAATGAGCAGTTCTTC. Translation: CSARGLAGGHSYNEQFF.

This clonotype was seen repeatedly, ten times or more. This CDR3 is CSARIGDTQYF. The CDR3 nucleotides are TGCAGTGCTAGGATCGGAGATACGCAGTATTTT. The chain combines TRBV20-1 with TRBJ2-3; unclear D gene. Trimming pared 3 bases from V and 5 bases from J, leaving 6 bases between. The germline CDR1 and CDR2 sequences are DFQATT and SNEGSKA (reference sequence). The CDR3 is 11 residues long.

This clonotype has at least ten counts. The chain joins TRBV2 to TRBJ1-5; TRBD1 matches 7 bases. Germline lookup yields CDR1 SNHLY and CDR2 FYNNEI. The CDR3 consists of 13 residues. J gave up 7 bases and V 6 bases, and 6 bases lay outside the gene matches. CDR3 sequence reads: CASSGQVNQPQHF. The CDR3 DNA follows: TGTGCCAGCAGCGGACAGGTCAACCAGCCCCAGCATTTT.

Many counts were recorded for this clonotype. The chain uses TRBV5-1 and TRBJ2-7; D is undetermined. The V end was cut by 5 bases, the J end by 2 bases, with 14 bases between. Germline loops: CDR1 SGHRS, CDR2 YFSETQ. The CDR3 is 14 amino acids. This CDR3 is CASRLTLPPYEQYF. The CDR3, as DNA: TGCGCCAGCAGGTTAACCTTACCCCCCTACGAGCAGTACTTC.

This clonotype has at least ten counts. The chain uses TRBV2 and TRBJ2-2; D ambiguous. CDR1 is SNHLY and CDR2 is FYNNEI in the germline V gene. Trimming stripped 5 bases from V and 7 bases from J, with 11 bases between. The CDR3 sequence is 13 residues long. CDR3 bases: TGTGCCAGCAGTCAAAATATGGGCGGGGAGCTGTTTTTT. This gives the protein CASSQNMGGELFF.